This is a list of T cell receptor beta chains from one sample in a study of Graves' ophthalmopathy and Graves' hyperthyroidism. Via MiXCR, TCRdb re-called the multiplex PCR reads, giving one row per CDR3 protein. The repertoire holds roughly 400,000 distinct CDR3 sequences, with 15% to 20% as singletons. The sequencing sample was made of peripheral blood. The origin of the receptors is a woman aged 18 to 35 with Graves' ophthalmopathy. CDR3s include the opening cysteine and the closing phenylalanine or tryptophan. The D gene is left open where the match is weak. The size entry is marked missing in some rows and otherwise reads once, few, many or a size class.

clone size: many; D gene: .; J gene: TRBJ2-7; V gene: TRBV7-9; CDR3 protein: CASSLVEPSEQYF; CDR3 DNA: TGTGCCAGCAGCTTAGTGGAACCCTCCGAGCAGTACTTC
clone size: many; D gene: TRBD1; J gene: TRBJ1-2; V gene: TRBV7-2; CDR3 protein: CASSSGTGGRGYTF; CDR3 DNA: TGTGCCAGCAGCTCGGGGACAGGGGGACGCGGCTACACCTTC
clone size: many; D gene: .; J gene: TRBJ1-5; V gene: TRBV30; CDR3 protein: CAWSRDGNSNQPQHF; CDR3 DNA: TGTGCCTGGAGTCGGGACGGAAATAGCAATCAGCCCCAGCATTTT
clone size: many; D gene: .; J gene: TRBJ1-1; V gene: TRBV2; CDR3 protein: CASSEAAAMNTEAFF; CDR3 DNA: TGTGCCAGCAGTGAAGCGGCGGCGATGAACACTGAAGCTTTCTTT
clone size: many; D gene: TRBD2; J gene: TRBJ2-5; V gene: TRBV6-5; CDR3 protein: CASTILASGSETQYF; CDR3 DNA: TGTGCCAGCACTATACTGGCTAGCGGGAGCGAGACCCAGTACTTC
clone size: .; D gene: TRBD1; J gene: TRBJ2-7; V gene: TRBV6-1; CDR3 protein: CASSHGGQGTTYEQYF; CDR3 DNA: TGTGCCAGCAGCCACGGTGGACAGGGGACAACCTACGAGCAGTACTTC
clone size: many; D gene: .; J gene: TRBJ1-1; V gene: TRBV12-3/TRBV12-4; CDR3 protein: CASSLGEMNTEAFF; CDR3 DNA: TGTGCCAGCAGTTTAGGGGAGATGAACACTGAAGCTTTCTTT
clone size: many; D gene: .; J gene: TRBJ2-7; V gene: TRBV24-1; CDR3 protein: CATSEGDPSHEQYF; CDR3 DNA: TGTGCCACCTCCGAGGGGGACCCGAGCCACGAGCAGTACTTC
clone size: many; D gene: .; J gene: TRBJ2-2; V gene: TRBV6-1; CDR3 protein: CASSEGGWGTGELFF; CDR3 DNA: TGTGCCAGCAGTGAAGGAGGGTGGGGCACCGGGGAGCTGTTTTTT
clone size: many; D gene: .; J gene: TRBJ1-5; V gene: TRBV6-5; CDR3 protein: CASSYTAQPQHF; CDR3 DNA: TGTGCCAGCAGTTACACTGCTCAGCCCCAGCATTTT
clone size: many; D gene: TRBD1; J gene: TRBJ2-6; V gene: TRBV6-5; CDR3 protein: CASSPLGRGSSGANVLTF; CDR3 DNA: TGTGCCAGCAGTCCCCTGGGCAGGGGGAGCTCTGGGGCCAACGTCCTGACTTTC
clone size: many; D gene: TRBD1; J gene: TRBJ1-1; V gene: TRBV28; CDR3 protein: CASSVAWDRGRAEAFF; CDR3 DNA: TGTGCCAGCAGTGTAGCCTGGGACAGGGGGCGAGCTGAAGCTTTCTTT
clone size: many; D gene: .; J gene: TRBJ2-7; V gene: TRBV28; CDR3 protein: CASSGEAYEQYF; CDR3 DNA: TGTGCCAGCAGCGGGGAGGCCTACGAGCAGTACTTC
clone size: .; D gene: TRBD2; J gene: TRBJ2-7; V gene: TRBV11-1; CDR3 protein: CASSSGGLPGQYF; CDR3 DNA: TGTGCCAGCAGCTCCGGGGGACTACCGGGGCAGTACTTC
clone size: many; D gene: TRBD2; J gene: TRBJ2-5; V gene: TRBV11-2; CDR3 protein: CASSLLAGGLLVPQETQYF; CDR3 DNA: TGTGCCAGCAGCCTTCTAGCGGGGGGGCTCCTCGTTCCACAAGAGACCCAGTACTTC
clone size: many; D gene: .; J gene: TRBJ2-4; V gene: TRBV30; CDR3 protein: CAWSVARLWNIQYF; CDR3 DNA: TGTGCCTGGAGTGTCGCCCGACTTTGGAACATTCAGTACTTC
clone size: many; D gene: .; J gene: TRBJ1-5; V gene: TRBV7-8; CDR3 protein: CASSLVHRGERNQPQHF; CDR3 DNA: TGTGCCAGCAGCTTAGTTCACCGGGGCGAAAGGAATCAGCCCCAGCATTTT
clone size: many; D gene: .; J gene: TRBJ1-1; V gene: TRBV4-3; CDR3 protein: CASSQVGSLNTEAFF; CDR3 DNA: TGCGCCAGCAGCCAAGTGGGGAGCCTGAACACTGAAGCTTTCTTT
clone size: many; D gene: TRBD1; J gene: TRBJ1-1; V gene: TRBV6-5; CDR3 protein: CASSYSQGGTEAFF; CDR3 DNA: TGTGCCAGCAGTTACAGTCAGGGGGGCACTGAAGCTTTCTTT
clone size: .; D gene: .; J gene: TRBJ1-1; V gene: TRBV11-2; CDR3 protein: CASSLKGGLNTEAFF; CDR3 DNA: TGTGCCAGCAGCTTAAAAGGCGGTCTGAACACTGAAGCTTTCTTT
clone size: many; D gene: TRBD1; J gene: TRBJ2-2; V gene: TRBV9; CDR3 protein: CASSPQGARNTGELFF; CDR3 DNA: TGTGCCAGCAGCCCACAGGGGGCGCGGAACACCGGGGAGCTGTTTTTT
clone size: many; D gene: .; J gene: TRBJ1-5; V gene: TRBV12-3/TRBV12-4; CDR3 protein: CASSPRGQPQHF; CDR3 DNA: TGTGCCAGCAGTCCCAGAGGTCAGCCCCAGCATTTT
clone size: many; D gene: .; J gene: TRBJ2-7; V gene: TRBV6-2/TRBV6-3; CDR3 protein: CASSMTGLWEQYF; CDR3 DNA: TGTGCCAGCAGTATGACGGGGCTCTGGGAGCAGTACTTC
clone size: many; D gene: .; J gene: TRBJ1-1; V gene: TRBV6-1; CDR3 protein: CASSEWGSTTEAFF; CDR3 DNA: TGTGCCAGCAGTGAATGGGGGAGCACCACTGAAGCTTTCTTT
clone size: many; D gene: .; J gene: TRBJ2-7; V gene: TRBV5-1; CDR3 protein: CASSPRVRSYEQYF; CDR3 DNA: TGCGCCAGCAGCCCCAGGGTTCGCTCCTACGAGCAGTACTTC
clone size: many; D gene: .; J gene: TRBJ2-7; V gene: TRBV5-1; CDR3 protein: CASSLDRDGGYEQYF; CDR3 DNA: TGCGCCAGCAGCTTGGACCGGGACGGGGGCTACGAGCAGTACTTC
clone size: many; D gene: TRBD1; J gene: TRBJ2-2; V gene: TRBV28; CDR3 protein: CASSVTGGGGTGELFF; CDR3 DNA: TGTGCCAGCAGTGTCACAGGGGGCGGTGGCACCGGGGAGCTGTTTTTT
clone size: many; D gene: .; J gene: TRBJ1-2; V gene: TRBV6-2/TRBV6-3; CDR3 protein: CASSFTGSYGYTF; CDR3 DNA: TGTGCCAGCAGTTTCACAGGGTCCTATGGCTACACCTTC
clone size: many; D gene: TRBD1; J gene: TRBJ1-1; V gene: TRBV6-5; CDR3 protein: CASSYSGQLNTEAFF; CDR3 DNA: TGTGCCAGCAGTTACTCGGGACAGTTGAACACTGAAGCTTTCTTT
clone size: .; D gene: .; J gene: TRBJ1-2; V gene: TRBV11-2; CDR3 protein: CASSSTQGTYGYTF; CDR3 DNA: TGTGCCAGCAGCTCCACTCAGGGGACCTATGGCTACACCTTC
clone size: few; D gene: .; J gene: TRBJ1-3; V gene: TRBV9; CDR3 protein: CASSAMDLGNTIYF; CDR3 DNA: TGTGCCAGCAGCGCAATGGACCTGGGAAACACCATATATTTT
clone size: many; D gene: TRBD2; J gene: TRBJ2-7; V gene: TRBV7-8; CDR3 protein: CASSRGLAFYEQYF; CDR3 DNA: TGTGCCAGCAGCCGGGGACTAGCGTTCTACGAGCAGTACTTC
clone size: many; D gene: .; J gene: TRBJ2-5; V gene: TRBV11-2; CDR3 protein: CASSRGQREETQYF; CDR3 DNA: TGTGCCAGCAGCCGCGGGCAGAGGGAAGAGACCCAGTACTTC
clone size: many; D gene: TRBD1; J gene: TRBJ1-6; V gene: TRBV6-2/TRBV6-3; CDR3 protein: CASGRGQINSPLHF; CDR3 DNA: TGTGCCAGCGGCAGGGGACAGATCAATTCACCCCTCCACTTT
clone size: many; D gene: TRBD2; J gene: TRBJ2-2; V gene: TRBV5-1; CDR3 protein: CASSLQREVTGELFF; CDR3 DNA: TGCGCCAGCAGCTTGCAGCGGGAGGTCACCGGGGAGCTGTTTTTT
clone size: many; D gene: TRBD1; J gene: TRBJ1-2; V gene: TRBV24-1; CDR3 protein: CATSGTGQSYGYTF; CDR3 DNA: TGTGCCACCAGTGGGACGGGACAGAGCTATGGCTACACCTTC
clone size: .; D gene: TRBD2; J gene: TRBJ2-2; V gene: TRBV7-8; CDR3 protein: CASSLGSSGTSGELFF; CDR3 DNA: TGTGCCAGCAGCTTAGGTTCTAGCGGGACGTCCGGGGAGCTGTTTTTT
clone size: many; D gene: .; J gene: TRBJ2-2; V gene: TRBV5-8; CDR3 protein: CASTVRGVNTGELFF; CDR3 DNA: TGTGCCAGCACCGTCCGGGGCGTGAACACCGGGGAGCTGTTTTTT
clone size: many; D gene: TRBD1; J gene: TRBJ1-1; V gene: TRBV7-2; CDR3 protein: CASNRDSSNTEAFF; CDR3 DNA: TGTGCCAGCAACCGGGACAGTTCAAACACTGAAGCTTTCTTT
clone size: many; D gene: .; J gene: TRBJ1-2; V gene: TRBV6-2/TRBV6-3; CDR3 protein: CASSYGGGRNYGYTF; CDR3 DNA: TGTGCCAGCAGTTACGGTGGAGGGAGGAACTATGGCTACACCTTC
clone size: many; D gene: .; J gene: TRBJ2-5; V gene: TRBV20-1; CDR3 protein: CSAGGRDAETQYF; CDR3 DNA: TGCAGTGCTGGGGGTAGGGACGCAGAGACCCAGTACTTC
clone size: many; D gene: TRBD1; J gene: TRBJ2-5; V gene: TRBV5-1; CDR3 protein: CASRHRDRNTKETQYF; CDR3 DNA: TGCGCCAGCAGGCACCGGGACAGGAATACAAAAGAGACCCAGTACTTC
clone size: many; D gene: .; J gene: TRBJ2-3; V gene: TRBV6-1; CDR3 protein: CASLRGASTDTQYF; CDR3 DNA: TGTGCCAGCCTCCGAGGGGCGAGCACAGATACGCAGTATTTT
clone size: many; D gene: TRBD2; J gene: TRBJ2-5; V gene: TRBV20-1; CDR3 protein: CSVIGTSGGLPRGAQYF; CDR3 DNA: TGCAGCGTTATCGGGACTAGCGGGGGATTACCTCGAGGGGCCCAGTACTTC
clone size: many; D gene: TRBD1; J gene: TRBJ2-2; V gene: TRBV11-2; CDR3 protein: CASSEQGLNTGELFF; CDR3 DNA: TGTGCCAGCAGCGAACAGGGGCTGAACACCGGGGAGCTGTTTTTT
clone size: many; D gene: .; J gene: TRBJ1-1; V gene: TRBV30; CDR3 protein: CAWSFWLLMNTEAFF; CDR3 DNA: TGTGCCTGGAGTTTCTGGCTACTTATGAACACTGAAGCTTTCTTT
clone size: .; D gene: TRBD2; J gene: TRBJ2-7; V gene: TRBV10-3; CDR3 protein: CAISPGLAGTLYEQYF; CDR3 DNA: TGTGCCATCAGCCCAGGACTAGCGGGGACACTCTACGAGCAGTACTTC
clone size: many; D gene: .; J gene: TRBJ1-1; V gene: TRBV5-1; CDR3 protein: CASSPFSLPTAGEGTEAFF; CDR3 DNA: TGCGCCAGCAGCCCGTTTTCCCTCCCGACGGCGGGGGAAGGCACTGAAGCTTTCTTT